The entry that follows covers one TCR beta chain sequence. Here immunoSEQ multiplex PCR was the method, and the copy in TCRdb shows in-frame clones only, minus some. The data show under 85,000 clones, with roughly 84% seen just once and roughly 0.25% held by the top ten. The data stem from a study of OX40 agonist ivuxolimab in advanced cancers. Turning to the study itself: Three patients, one with hepatocellular carcinoma and two with cutaneous melanoma, achieved partial responses.

There are 15 residues in the CDR3. The J segment lost 2 bases and the V segment lost 0 bases, leaving 1 base of the junction unmatched. Germline loops: CDR1 MNHNS, CDR2 SASEGT. The clonotype comes from an adult with an advanced solid tumor such as melanoma, head and neck, liver or kidney cancer. The chain links TRBV6-1 to TRBJ1-2; 9 nucleotides agree with TRBD1. This sample comprised CD4+ or CD8+ T cells sorted from blood, obtained in a trial of the OX40 agonist ivuxolimab. CDR3: CASSEAGTGNYGYTF. For the CDR3, the DNA is TGTGCCAGCAGTGAAGCGGGGACAGGGAACTATGGCTACACCTTC.